These 5 T cell receptor beta chains came from one sample sequenced in a study of shared T cell receptors in the human thymus. Profiling relied on immunoSEQ multiplex PCR, and the TCRdb table lists in-frame clones only, not all of them. This table has about 660,000 clones, around nine tenths appearing once. These data were likewise used in another study, on human thymus T cells.

Sequencing used thymocytes. The receptors were gathered from a boy in the first two years of life with a congenital heart defect.

This chain joins TRBV29-1 and TRBJ2-5, with D perhaps matching TRBD2 (5 bases). Germline CDR1 is SQVTM and CDR2 is ANQGSEA. The V end was cut by 5 bases, the J end by 4 bases, with 14 bases between. CDR3 length: 13 amino acids. The CDR3: CSVTDIRGETQYF. The CDR3 region has the DNA TGCAGCGTTACTGACATCCGGGGAGAGACCCAGTACTTC. Filled out from reference TRBV29-1 and TRBJ2-5, the complete variable domain reads SAVISQKPSRDICQRGTSLTIQCQVDSQVTMMFWYRQQPGQSLTLIATANQGSEATYESGFVIDKFPISRPNLTFSTLTVSNMSPEDSSIYLCSVTDIRGETQYFGPGTRLLVL.

CDR3 in amino acids: CASSSKGPRDSNQPQHF. The CDR3 region has the DNA TGTGCCAGCAGCTCGAAAGGCCCCAGGGATAGCAATCAGCCCCAGCATTTT. This chain links TRBV11-2 with TRBJ1-5; a weak D match, TRBD1 (5 bases). CDR1 and CDR2 (germline): SGHAT, FQNNGV. Trimming cost V 4 bases and J 0 bases, with 16 bases left between them. The CDR3 sequence is 17 residues long.

The chain combines TRBV7-8 with TRBJ2-7; 7 nucleotides align to TRBD2. This CDR3 contains 15 residues. The V gene's germline CDR1 is SGHVS and CDR2 FQNEAQ. The V gene end was trimmed by 0 bases and the J gene end by 3 bases; junction bases not matched to a gene: 5. In DNA form, the CDR3 reads TGTGCCAGCAGCTTAGCGTTGACTAGCTGCTACGAGCAGTACTTC. This codes for CASSLALTSCYEQYF.

In its sample, this clone was seen once. This rearrangement joins TRBV18 to TRBJ1-1; unclear D gene. The CDR3 is 14 amino acids. Germline CDR1 KGHSH, CDR2 LQKENI. V shed 0 bases and J shed 6 bases, with 11 bases lying between them. DNA of the CDR3: TGTGCCAGCTCACCACCGGGCAGCAGAGCTGAAGCTTTCTTT. Translated, it gives CASSPPGSRAEAFF.

This clone was observed once. This chain connects TRBV27 to TRBJ2-7, with TRBD2 matching 10 bases. Germline V CDR1 and CDR2: MNHEY, SMNVEV (reference sequence). V was clipped by 6 bases and J by 4 bases; unmatched bases: 12. The CDR3 loop spans 16 amino acids. CDR3 in amino acids: CASRWGGRTSGYEQYF. CDR3 nucleotide sequence: TGTGCCAGCAGATGGGGTGGGCGGACTAGCGGATACGAGCAGTACTTC.